Here is one T cell receptor beta chain with its context. With autoimmune disease history or systemic immunosuppression, patients were excluded. TCRdb's copy holds only in-frame clones and misses some; the assay was immunoSEQ multiplex PCR. In the table there are roughly 43,000 clones, 88% of which are singletons. The CDR3 is made up of 16 amino acids. From germline, CDR1 is SGHVS and CDR2 FQNEAQ. V dropped 5 bases and J dropped 4; count of bases not matched to a gene: 12. The source of the sample is a study of OX40 agonist ivuxolimab in advanced cancers. The origin of this receptor is an adult with an advanced solid tumor such as melanoma, head and neck, liver or kidney cancer. The input for sequencing was CD4+ or CD8+ T cells sorted from blood, taken in a trial of the OX40 agonist ivuxolimab. The V and J genes are TRBV7-8 and TRBJ2-3; 7 bases line up with TRBD2. CDR3 nucleotides: TGTGCCAGCAGCCTAGGGAGGGTTTCGGGCGCAGATACGCAGTATTTT. It yields the protein CASSLGRVSGADTQYF.